This T cell receptor (beta chain) appears in the sequencing data of a study of blood T cell repertoires in COVID-19. CDR1 SGHRS and CDR2 YFSETQ come from the germline V gene. The CDR3 is made up of 16 amino acids. V lost 3 bases and J lost 4; bases outside the gene matches: 6. Clones were sequenced by immunoSEQ multiplex PCR, and TCRdb holds only the in-frame ones, with some missing. The profile covers 220,000 or so clones, with under 90% appearing a single time and around 20% taken by the ten largest. The sequence was obtained from a man aged 25 to 40 with active or convalescent COVID-19. This chain connects TRBV5-1 to TRBJ2-3; the match to TRBD2 covers 12 bases. The sample consisted of peripheral blood. The CDR3 loop is CASSSRLAGESDTQYF. CDR3 coding DNA: TGCGCCAGCAGCTCGCGACTAGCGGGGGAATCAGATACGCAGTATTTT.